This T cell receptor (beta chain) was documented in a study of blood T cell repertoires in COVID-19. Enrollment of patients from Seattle took place during active infection, with longitudinal follow-up. J gave up 7 bases and V 4 bases, and 10 bases lay outside the gene matches. Germline assignment: CDR1 SGHTS and CDR2 YDEGEE. The CDR3 runs 14 residues. Authors' analysis steps: For nucleated cells, counts were estimated from reference gene primer amplification. Assay: immunoSEQ multiplex PCR; the TCRdb copy retains only in-frame clones and omits some. V and J calls and clone size follow that table, whereas D and trimming were derived from the DNA. This sample has 150,000 to 200,000 clones, with 85% found just once.

This TCR came from a woman older than 75 with COVID-19, enrolled during active disease. The sequenced sample consisted of peripheral blood. The chain recombines TRBV5-8 with TRBJ2-7, with 8 nucleotides matching TRBD1. The CDR3 protein is CASSRAGGDYEQYF. The CDR3 DNA reads TGTGCCAGCAGCCGGGCAGGGGGCGATTATGAGCAGTACTTC.